A selection of T cell receptor beta chains follows, all from one sample in a study of blood T cell repertoires in COVID-19. TCRdb's copy holds only in-frame clones and misses some; the assay was immunoSEQ multiplex PCR. The sample yields 100,000 to 120,000 clones, 75% to 90% seen once. The sequencing sample was made of peripheral blood. The origin of the receptors is a woman aged 55-69 years with COVID-19, enrolled during active disease. Each CDR3 is given with its conserved first and last residue. The order of the fields is D gene, J gene, clone size, V gene, CDR3 protein, CDR3 DNA. The D gene is left open where the match is weak. Clone size is given for some rows only: seen once, a few or many times, or a class if the clone is expanded.

D: TRBD1; J: TRBJ1-2; size: .; V: TRBV19; CDR3: CASSPQGGEYYGYTF; DNA: TGTGCCAGTAGCCCCCAAGGGGGCGAATACTATGGCTACACCTTC
D: .; J: TRBJ1-1; size: .; V: TRBV12-3/TRBV12-4; CDR3: CASSSGGPHPHF; DNA: TGTGCCAGCAGTTCGGGGGGACCTCATCCCCACTTT
D: TRBD1; J: TRBJ1-1; size: .; V: TRBV7-2; CDR3: CASSRRTGSNTEAFF; DNA: TGTGCCAGCAGCCGCCGGACAGGGTCGAACACTGAAGCTTTCTTT
D: .; J: TRBJ1-1; size: .; V: TRBV19; CDR3: CASSPDRFEAFF; DNA: TGTGCCAGTAGCCCTGACAGGTTCGAAGCTTTCTTT
D: .; J: TRBJ2-2; size: .; V: TRBV7-2; CDR3: CASSPGLKNTGELFF; DNA: TGTGCCAGCAGCCCAGGACTAAAGAACACCGGGGAGCTGTTTTTT
D: .; J: TRBJ1-2; size: .; V: TRBV9; CDR3: CASSPSNYGYTF; DNA: TGTGCCAGCAGCCCCTCGAACTATGGCTACACCTTC
D: TRBD1; J: TRBJ1-1; size: .; V: TRBV4-1; CDR3: CASSQEGTVNEAFF; DNA: TGCGCCAGCAGCCAAGAAGGGACAGTGAATGAAGCTTTCTTT
D: .; J: TRBJ1-2; size: .; V: TRBV19; CDR3: CATTGSTFYGYTF; DNA: TGTGCCACTACAGGGAGTACTTTCTATGGCTACACCTTC
D: .; J: TRBJ1-2; size: .; V: TRBV4-3; CDR3: CASSQLDSWNYGYTF; DNA: TGCGCCAGCAGCCAATTAGACAGCTGGAACTATGGCTACACCTTC
D: .; J: TRBJ2-1; size: .; V: TRBV29-1; CDR3: CSVAGSSYNEQFF; DNA: TGCAGCGTGGCGGGGAGCTCCTACAATGAGCAGTTCTTC
D: .; J: TRBJ1-2; size: .; V: TRBV14; CDR3: CASSQDSYGYTF; DNA: TGTGCCAGCAGCCAAGACAGCTATGGCTACACCTTC
D: TRBD2; J: TRBJ2-7; size: few; V: TRBV5-1; CDR3: CASSPGSGGGYEQYF; DNA: TGCGCCAGCAGCCCAGGCTCTGGGGGGGGCTACGAGCAGTACTTC
D: TRBD2; J: TRBJ2-3; size: .; V: TRBV18; CDR3: CASSPSSAGVDTQYF; DNA: TGTGCCAGCTCACCATCGTCGGCGGGGGTAGATACGCAGTATTTT